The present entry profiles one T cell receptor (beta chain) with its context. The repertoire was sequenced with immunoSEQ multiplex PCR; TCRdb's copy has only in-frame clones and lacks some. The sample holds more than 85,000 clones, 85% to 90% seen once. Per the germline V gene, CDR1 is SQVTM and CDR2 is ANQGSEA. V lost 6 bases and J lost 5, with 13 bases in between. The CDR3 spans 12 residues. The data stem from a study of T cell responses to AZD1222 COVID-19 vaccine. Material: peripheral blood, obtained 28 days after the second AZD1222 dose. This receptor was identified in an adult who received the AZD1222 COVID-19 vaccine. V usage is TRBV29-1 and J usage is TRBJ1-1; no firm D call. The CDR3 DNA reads TGCAGCGTGTCTATGGCCGGGACTGAAGCTTTCTTT. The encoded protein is CSVSMAGTEAFF.